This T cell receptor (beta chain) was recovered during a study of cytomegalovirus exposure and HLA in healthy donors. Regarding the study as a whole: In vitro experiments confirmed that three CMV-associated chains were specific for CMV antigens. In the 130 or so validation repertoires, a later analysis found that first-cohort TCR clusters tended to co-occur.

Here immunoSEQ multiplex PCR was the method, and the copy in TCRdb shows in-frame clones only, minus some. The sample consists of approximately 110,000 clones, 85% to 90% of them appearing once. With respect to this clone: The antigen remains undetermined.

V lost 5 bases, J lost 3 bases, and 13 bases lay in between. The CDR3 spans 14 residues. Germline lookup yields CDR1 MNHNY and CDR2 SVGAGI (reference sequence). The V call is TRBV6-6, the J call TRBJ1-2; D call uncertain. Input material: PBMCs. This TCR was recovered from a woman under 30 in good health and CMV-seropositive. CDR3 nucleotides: TGTGCCAGCAGTGCCGTCGGCGGGTACTATGGCTACACCTTC. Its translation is CASSAVGGYYGYTF.